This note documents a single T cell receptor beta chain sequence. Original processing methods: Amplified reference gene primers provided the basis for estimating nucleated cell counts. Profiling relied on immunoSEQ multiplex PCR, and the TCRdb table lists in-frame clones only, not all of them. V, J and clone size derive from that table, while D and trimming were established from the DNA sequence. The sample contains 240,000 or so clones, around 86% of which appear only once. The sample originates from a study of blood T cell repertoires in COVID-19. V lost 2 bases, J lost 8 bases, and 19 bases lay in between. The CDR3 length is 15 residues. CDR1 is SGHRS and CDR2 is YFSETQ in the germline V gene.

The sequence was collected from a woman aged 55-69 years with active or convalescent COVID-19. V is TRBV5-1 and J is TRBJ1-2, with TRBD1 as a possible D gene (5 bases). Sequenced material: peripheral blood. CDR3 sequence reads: CASSLEMRGREGYTF. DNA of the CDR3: TGCGCCAGCAGCTTAGAAATGCGGGGACGGGAAGGCTACACCTTC.